This T cell receptor (beta chain) was observed in a study of siplizumab effects on memory and regulatory T cells. Comment on this clone: Its matching antigen is unknown.

Regarding the study as a whole: A minor fraction of alloreactive clones, and no more, mapped to unstimulated subsets. Apparently key alloresponse contributors, naive T cells also seemed more diverse than memory cells.

Profiled with immunoSEQ multiplex PCR; TCRdb holds only in-frame clones, not every one. The data contain 100,000 or so clones, around 90% of them singletons. The sequencing input was Tregs sorted from blood. This clonotype originated in a human donor in good health.

The chain's CDR3 is CASSLADEQFF. CDR3 nucleotide sequence: TGTGCCAGCAGCTTAGCGGATGAGCAGTTCTTC. This chain uses TRBV11-3 with TRBJ2-1; D gene ambiguous. Germline values: CDR1 SGHNT, CDR2 YENEEA. The V and J ends lost 1 base and 8 bases respectively, with 3 bases between them. The length of the CDR3 is 11 residues.